Presented here are 22 T cell receptor beta chains from one specimen sequenced in a study of T cell repertoires in cytomegalovirus infection. TCRdb re-called the reads with MiXCR, one entry per CDR3 protein. The sample yields some 560,000 distinct CDR3 sequences, 40% seen once. No antigen has been assigned to these receptors. This sample comprised cultured PBMCs, obtained from culture after CMV antigen stimulation. These receptors were collected from a human donor in good health (CMV status not recorded). Some clones in this sample may be carry-over from other donors' samples.

This sequence joins TRBV12-3 or TRBV12-4 and TRBJ2-1; 9 bases are shared with TRBD2. The length of the CDR3 is 14 residues. Trimming cost V 8 bases and J 8 bases; bases outside gene matches: 10. CDR3 nucleotides: TGTGCCAGCGGGACGGGACTAGCCGGCGATGAGCAGTTCTTC. Its protein product is CASGTGLAGDEQFF.

J is TRBJ2-3 and V is TRBV7-2; TRBD1 or TRBD2 may be the D gene (5 bases each). V lost 1 base, J lost 2 bases, and 10 bases lay in between. The germline gives CDR1 SGHTA, CDR2 FQGNSA. There are 15 residues in the CDR3. The CDR3, as DNA: TGTGCCAGCAGCTTAGTGGGGGTCCCCACAGATACGCAGTATTTT. Amino acid sequence: CASSLVGVPTDTQYF.

The chain couples TRBV15 to TRBJ2-7, with D possibly TRBD2 on 5 matching bases. CDR1 LNHNV and CDR2 YYDKDF come from the germline V gene (reference sequence). V lost 5 bases and J lost 6, with 11 bases in between. This CDR3 has 12 residues. CDR3 protein: CATSPFEGEQYF. The CDR3 nucleotides read TGTGCCACCAGCCCCTTCGAGGGCGAGCAGTACTTC.

The chain links TRBV7-2 to TRBJ2-7; possible D gene TRBD1, 6 bases. Trimming shortened V by 5 bases and J by 3 bases, and 11 bases separated the two germline ends. This CDR3 is built from 13 residues. Germline V gene data show CDR1 as SGHTA and CDR2 as FQGNSA. CDR3 bases: TGTGCCAGCAGCAGGGGGATCCTCTACGAGCAGTACTTC. Translating gives CASSRGILYEQYF.

V and J are TRBV11-2 and TRBJ2-7; 7 bases map to TRBD2. Germline-derived CDR1 and CDR2 are SGHAT and FQNNGV. This CDR3 region has 14 residues. J was trimmed by 6 bases and V by 2 bases; bases with no gene match: 7. The CDR3 loop reads CASSLIAGDREQYF. CDR3 DNA: TGTGCCAGCAGCTTAATCGCGGGAGACCGCGAGCAGTACTTC.

This rearrangement joins TRBV2 to TRBJ1-1, with TRBD1 identical over 9 bases. CDR3 length: 13 amino acids. The V segment lost 6 bases and the J segment 4 bases; nucleotides outside the gene matches: 3. CDR1 is SNHLY, CDR2 FYNNEI, per germline. CDR3 amino acids: CASRGQGGTEAFF. The CDR3 region has the DNA TGTGCCAGCAGGGGACAGGGCGGCACTGAAGCTTTCTTT.

This clonotype was picked up one time. The V gene is TRBV2, the J gene TRBJ2-3; tentatively, D is TRBD1 (5 bases). This CDR3 has 15 residues. V lost 4 bases, J lost 1 base, and 12 bases lay in between. In germline, CDR1 is SNHLY, CDR2 FYNNEI. This CDR3 reads CASSGRKGGTDTQYF. CDR3 bases: TGTGCCAGCAGTGGCAGGAAAGGGGGCACAGATACGCAGTATTTT.

This clonotype was detected a few times. The V and J genes are TRBV7-2 and TRBJ2-3, with unresolved D. Germline CDR1 SGHTA, CDR2 FQGNSA. V lost 0 bases to trimming and J lost 1 base, with 5 bases between them. The CDR3 has 14 residues. The CDR3 loop reads CASSLASRTDTQYF. In nucleotides, the CDR3 is TGTGCCAGCAGCTTAGCCTCCCGCACAGATACGCAGTATTTT.

V is TRBV28 and J is TRBJ2-1; D gene ambiguous. Germline CDR1 is MDHEN and CDR2 is SYDVKM. V was trimmed by 3 bases and J by 9 bases, leaving 12 bases between them. The CDR3 covers 13 residues. CDR3 in amino acids: CASSFLTTVEQFF. CDR3 coding DNA: TGTGCCAGCAGTTTTTTAACGACGGTTGAGCAGTTCTTC.

In nucleotides, the CDR3 is TGCGCCAGCAGCTTGCCCCGGACAGGGGACGAGCAGTACTTC. It yields the protein CASSLPRTGDEQYF. V usage is TRBV5-1 and J usage is TRBJ2-7, with 9 positions matching TRBD1. Germline V CDR1 and CDR2: SGHRS, YFSETQ. V dropped 1 base and J dropped 5; count of bases not matched to a gene: 4. This CDR3 comprises 14 residues.

This chain uses TRBV15 with TRBJ1-1; D is unresolved. Germline V gene data show CDR1 as LNHNV and CDR2 as YYDKDF (reference sequence). The CDR3 is 12 residues long. V gave up 6 bases and J gave up 2 bases, with 7 bases separating them. The DNA for the CDR3 is TGTGCCACCAGAGGGTCAAACACTGAAGCTTTCTTT. This encodes CATRGSNTEAFF.

The chain couples TRBV15 to TRBJ2-7; D unresolved. Germline CDR1 and CDR2: LNHNV and YYDKDF (reference sequence). Trimming removed 3 bases at V and 6 bases at J, with 21 bases between. This CDR3 comprises 16 residues. The CDR3 spells CATSRGRRTGSSEQYF. In DNA form, the CDR3 reads TGTGCCACCAGCAGGGGCCGACGTACCGGGTCGAGCGAGCAGTACTTC.

This clonotype was detected only a few times. The J gene is TRBJ1-4, the V gene TRBV7-9, with D hard to call. This CDR3 has 15 residues. Germline V lookup: CDR1 SEHNR, CDR2 FQNEAQ (reference sequence). With 5 bases removed from V and 3 bases from J, the gap between germline ends came to 13 bases. CDR3 amino acids: CASSGEEGSNEKLFF. CDR3 nucleotides: TGTGCCAGCAGCGGGGAAGAAGGTTCTAATGAAAAACTGTTTTTT.

The chain recombines TRBV2 with TRBJ2-1; TRBD2 matches at 10 bases. The CDR3 is 14 residues long. Germline CDR1 reads SNHLY; CDR2 reads FYNNEI. With 8 bases clipped from V and 8 bases from J, the junction kept 9 bases outside the gene matches. The CDR3 loop is CASQTGTSVDEQFF. The CDR3 nucleotides are TGTGCCAGCCAGACCGGGACTAGCGTCGATGAGCAGTTCTTC.

This clonotype showed up just a few times. This chain joins TRBV11-3 and TRBJ1-2; 7 bases are shared with TRBD1. The CDR3 runs to 14 residues. V lost 4 bases, J lost 4 bases, and 6 bases stayed unmatched. Looked up from germline, CDR1 is SGHNT and CDR2 is YENEEA. DNA of the CDR3: TGTGCCAGCAGCTCCCGGACAGGCCCCTATGGCTACACCTTC. It encodes CASSSRTGPYGYTF.

This rearrangement joins TRBV7-2 to TRBJ2-7; TRBD2 matches 14 bases. Germline-derived CDR1 and CDR2 are SGHTA and FQGNSA. This CDR3 has 14 residues. V gave up 10 bases and J gave up 6 bases; unmatched junction bases: 8. CDR3 sequence reads: CATRLAGGPSEQYF. In DNA form, the CDR3 reads TGTGCCACCCGACTAGCGGGAGGGCCTAGCGAGCAGTACTTC.

In its sample, this clonotype was seen a few times. This chain connects TRBV7-2 to TRBJ1-3; TRBD1 matches at 8 bases. Germline CDR1 SGHTA, CDR2 FQGNSA. V lost 0 bases, J lost 2 bases, and 3 bases stayed unmatched. There are 16 residues in the CDR3. CDR3 sequence reads: CASSLALDRAGNTIYF. In DNA form, the CDR3 reads TGTGCCAGCAGCTTAGCCCTGGACAGGGCTGGAAACACCATATATTTT.

This chain links TRBV20-1 with TRBJ1-5; 8 nucleotides match TRBD1. Looked up from germline, CDR1 is DFQATT and CDR2 is SNEGSKA (reference sequence). The CDR3 is 12 residues long. The CDR3 sequence: CRASGGSQPQHF. In nucleotides, the CDR3 is TGCAGAGCCTCAGGGGGCAGTCAGCCCCAGCATTTT.

The chain carries TRBV7-9 and TRBJ1-2; D remains unclear. Deletions cut 1 base from V and 4 bases from J, with 13 bases between. The CDR3 is 15 amino acids. Germline V gene data show CDR1 as SEHNR and CDR2 as FQNEAQ (reference sequence). CDR3 bases: TGTGCCAGCAGCTTAGGAGGGATTGTTAGCTATGGCTACACCTTC. Translating it yields CASSLGGIVSYGYTF.

This clonotype has just a few counts. V gene TRBV20-1 combines with J gene TRBJ2-5; D may be TRBD1 (6 bases). Germline lookup yields CDR1 DFQATT and CDR2 SNEGSKA (reference sequence). The V end was cut by 1 base, the J end by 2 bases, with 11 bases between. The CDR3 is 14 amino acids. The CDR3 nucleotides are TGCAGTGCTAGAGGGGGGACAAGACAAGAGACCCAGTACTTC. The encoded protein is CSARGGTRQETQYF.

The chain carries TRBV27 and TRBJ2-7; D is perhaps TRBD1 (5 bases). CDR1 MNHEY and CDR2 SMNVEV come from the germline V gene (reference sequence). CDR3 length equals 14 residues. Trimming removed 4 bases at V and 2 bases at J, with 12 bases between. The DNA for the CDR3 is TGTGCCAGCAGTTGGGGCAGGGAAGCCTACGAGCAGTACTTC. Translating it yields CASSWGREAYEQYF.

The V call is TRBV11-2, the J call TRBJ2-1; possibly TRBD2 for D (5 bases). The V end was cut by 1 base, the J end by 5 bases, with 12 bases between. Germline V gene data show CDR1 as SGHAT and CDR2 as FQNNGV. The CDR3 has 15 residues. CDR3 DNA sequence: TGTGCCAGCAGCTTAGTTCCGGGAAATGACAATGAGCAGTTCTTC. Protein: CASSLVPGNDNEQFF. The complete variable domain, with remaining parts taken from reference TRBV11-2 and TRBJ2-1, reads EAGVAQSPRYKIIEKRQSVAFWCNPISGHATLYWYQQILGQGPKLLIQFQNNGVVDDSQLPKDRFSAERLKGVDSTLKIQPAKLEDSAVYLCASSLVPGNDNEQFFGPGTRLTVL.